A selection of T cell receptor beta chains follows, all from one sample in a study of shared clonotypes between healthy human individuals. Assay used: immunoSEQ multiplex PCR; TCRdb lists only in-frame clones, some missing. The sample contains over a million clones, 98% to 99% of which appear only once. Sequencing was performed on naive CD4+ T cells sorted from blood. The receptors here all came from a young man in good health. Both conserved end residues are part of each CDR3. Fields, in order: CDR3 DNA, CDR3 protein, V gene, CDR3 length, J gene, clone size, D gene. D genes are given only for firm matches. Size values are once, few and many counts, or a class for expanded clones, and some rows have none.

CDR3 DNA: TGTGCCATCAGTGAGTCACGAGGCGGGGAGCTGTTTTTT
CDR3 protein: CAISESRGGELFF
V gene: TRBV10-3
CDR3 length: 13
J gene: TRBJ2-2
clone size: -
D gene: -

CDR3 DNA: TGCGCCAGCAGCCCGACACAGTCGTCTAATGAAAAACTGTTTTTT
CDR3 protein: CASSPTQSSNEKLFF
V gene: TRBV5-1
CDR3 length: 15
J gene: TRBJ1-4
clone size: once
D gene: -

CDR3 DNA: TGCGCCAGCAGCTTGACAACCTCTGCGAACACCATATATTTT
CDR3 protein: CASSLTTSANTIYF
V gene: TRBV5-1
CDR3 length: 14
J gene: TRBJ1-3
clone size: -
D gene: -

CDR3 DNA: TGCGCCAGCAGCCAAGAAATCGGGACCGGACGTCCAGATACGCAGTATTTT
CDR3 protein: CASSQEIGTGRPDTQYF
V gene: TRBV4-1
CDR3 length: 17
J gene: TRBJ2-3
clone size: -
D gene: -

CDR3 DNA: TGCGCCAGCAGCTCGGGGACAGGCTTGGAAAAACTGTTTTTT
CDR3 protein: CASSSGTGLEKLFF
V gene: TRBV5-1
CDR3 length: 14
J gene: TRBJ1-4
clone size: -
D gene: TRBD1

CDR3 DNA: TGTGCCAGCAGTTTCGGGAGTAACTATGGCTACACCTTC
CDR3 protein: CASSFGSNYGYTF
V gene: TRBV28
CDR3 length: 13
J gene: TRBJ1-2
clone size: -
D gene: -

CDR3 DNA: TGTGCCACCAGCAGAGATATAGCGGGAGGGCCCTCCAATGAGCAGTTCTTC
CDR3 protein: CATSRDIAGGPSNEQFF
V gene: TRBV15
CDR3 length: 17
J gene: TRBJ2-1
clone size: -
D gene: TRBD2

CDR3 DNA: TGTGCCAGCAGTGAAACGGACTCTGCAACGGCCACCGGGGAGCTGTTTTTT
CDR3 protein: CASSETDSATATGELFF
V gene: TRBV25-1
CDR3 length: 17
J gene: TRBJ2-2
clone size: -
D gene: -

CDR3 DNA: TGTGCCAGCAGCTTTCCTGAGGGCAACTATGGCTACACCTTC
CDR3 protein: CASSFPEGNYGYTF
V gene: TRBV11-2
CDR3 length: 14
J gene: TRBJ1-2
clone size: -
D gene: -

CDR3 DNA: TGTGCCAGCAGCCGGGGACAGGGGGAGTTCGGCTACACCTTC
CDR3 protein: CASSRGQGEFGYTF
V gene: TRBV6-5
CDR3 length: 14
J gene: TRBJ1-2
clone size: -
D gene: TRBD1

CDR3 DNA: TGTGCCAGCAGGCCGGGACAGGGCCACGAGCAGTACTTC
CDR3 protein: CASRPGQGHEQYF
V gene: TRBV6-1
CDR3 length: 13
J gene: TRBJ2-7
clone size: -
D gene: TRBD1

CDR3 DNA: TGCGCCAGCAGTGCCCAGCCGGGACAGGGAAGAGAGACCCAGTACTTC
CDR3 protein: CASSAQPGQGRETQYF
V gene: TRBV10-1
CDR3 length: 16
J gene: TRBJ2-5
clone size: -
D gene: TRBD1

CDR3 DNA: TGTGCCAGCAGGGGGGATCTTTACGAGCAGTACTTC
CDR3 protein: CASRGDLYEQYF
V gene: TRBV25-1
CDR3 length: 12
J gene: TRBJ2-7
clone size: -
D gene: -

CDR3 DNA: TGTGCCAGCAGCGTAATTGGGACAGGGATCTCTGGGGCCAACGTCCTGACTTTC
CDR3 protein: CASSVIGTGISGANVLTF
V gene: TRBV9
CDR3 length: 18
J gene: TRBJ2-6
clone size: -
D gene: TRBD1